This TCR beta chain is drawn from a study of human T cells and chemical hapten exposure (dated by TCRdb to about 2021). Study-wide context: For sensitization, 2% DPC in acetone was applied to a roughly 2 cm by roughly 2 cm area of upper inner arm skin. Throughout the approximately 23-week study period, patients were also given weekly therapeutic DPC doses on the scalp. Patch testing on the upper back used Finn chambers containing 0.01% DPC, with scoring done after 6 days according to International Contact Dermatitis Research Group standards. The mostly female patient cohort included alopecia areata with under or over 50% scalp involvement, alopecia totalis and alopecia universalis. Libraries were pooled for sequencing, and per-sample TCR yields varied mainly because of small differences in library volumes within the pool. Peripheral blood TCR repertoire changes were tracked in vivo in alopecia patients during primary and secondary sensitization to the hapten diphenylcyclopropenone (DPC). Blood samples were taken from patients before sensitization (week 0) and then at 2, 6 and about 24 weeks after DPC sensitization. About 30 alopecia patients provided blood for TCR sequencing at one to four time points (pre-sensitization, 2, 6 and 24 weeks). Points the paper makes about the study in general: Repeated subsampling changed both the strength of the expansion versus patch-test correlation and the threshold at which the correlation became significant. Patch test score correlated positively with the number of PT1 expanded TCRs, reaching significance at thresholds 8, 16 and 32 but not at 4. Compared with pre-sensitization or healthy control sets, expanded TCRs formed significantly more large CDR3 similarity clusters, which is consistent with antigen-driven responses. DPC sensitization did not change the number of TCRs with a frequency above 1 in 1000, and there was no evidence of changes in global repertoire structure. Because all patients had alopecia, a presumed autoimmune disease, the immune response of the patients might differ from that of healthy individuals.

Remarks on this clonotype: Its antigen has not been determined. Within one base of it there is no much larger clone, and no base qualities were kept.

The intended sense of this specimen's time point label: patch test 3, about 24 weeks after DPC sensitization. This specimen's treatment or condition label, interpreted: therapeutic diphenylcyclopropenone sensitization with weekly scalp DPC. Blood at each patch-test visit was drawn before the patch test was applied. Patients were eligible if aged 18 to 70, diagnosed with alopecia and judged suitable for DPC therapy, and pregnant patients were excluded. Unfractionated whole blood was collected in Tempus Blood RNA tubes, and total RNA was extracted from that blood. The CDR3, cysteine through phenylalanine, is 16 amino acids long. The DNA shown is the 48-base CDR3, in frame from base 1. CDR1 DFQATT and CDR2 SNEGSKA are derived from the germline V gene (reference sequence). Compared with germline, V lacks 5 bases and J lacks 1 base; bases without a gene match: 9. The library came from RACE. The sequencing machine was a NextSeq 500. During library preparation, unique molecular identifiers were attached to individual cDNA molecules so that TCRs could be counted in a quantitative, reproducible way. For every blood RNA sample, sequencing covered both the TCR alpha and TCR beta chains. The authors processed their data as follows. Samples had a median of roughly 98,000 TCRs, with a range from roughly 20,000 to 690,600. V, J and CDR3 annotation of the TCR reads was performed with the Decombinator software suite. Every sample was subsampled to the same number of TCRs (28,000) for the PS versus PT1 abundance plots. TCRs were defined as expanded if absent before sensitization and observed at least eight times at the 2-week time point. The public sequencing data were trimmed at Q25 with fastp and processed into clonotypes with MiXCR by TCRdb, which kept only in-frame beta chains. Merged by CDR3 protein, the rows form single entries marked with the most common genes and DNA. For this entry, the V and J calls and clone size follow TCRdb and not the study's own pipeline. The sample table shows roughly 200,000 distinct CDR3 sequences, and around a quarter are seen once. The ten largest clones capture approximately 2.5% of the sample.

Sequences were derived from whole blood, sampled in connection with sensitization to the hapten diphenylcyclopropenone (DPC). This receptor was identified in a woman between 40 and 55 years old with alopecia areata. Some clones in this sample may be carry-over from other donors' samples. This receptor chain uses TRBV20-1 and TRBJ2-1; 9 bases in between match TRBD2. The DNA reads as follows: TGCAGTGCTCAATCCCCGGGACTAGCTTCCTACAATGAGCAGTTCTTC. This encodes CSAQSPGLASYNEQFF.